This entry describes one T cell receptor (beta chain). The antigen is undetermined. It was with 60 Vbeta and 13 Jbeta primers that the PCR ran. Assay used: immunoSEQ multiplex PCR; TCRdb lists only in-frame clones, some missing. The repertoire includes 95,000 to 150,000 clones, over 65% of them detected once, and around 8.8% sits in the top ten. Healthy bone marrow donors made up the cohort. These data originate in a study of cytomegalovirus exposure and HLA in healthy donors. Turning to the study itself: Researchers found that approximately 77% of 398 genotyped donors fell within the Caucasian-associated ancestry cluster.

With 6 bases clipped from V and 6 bases from J, the junction kept 8 bases outside the gene matches. This CDR3 is built from 14 residues. Germline CDR1 SGHNT, CDR2 YENEEA. Regarding the study as a whole: Across donors, presence/absence analyses took sequencing depth to be roughly uniform. In a later analysis, several top co-occurrence clusters appeared linked to parvovirus B19, influenza, CMV and Epstein-Barr virus.

The chain employs TRBV11-3 and TRBJ1-2; 9 bases fit TRBD1. This clonotype was sampled from a woman in her thirties or forties in good health and CMV-seropositive. Sequencing was performed on PBMCs. The CDR3 DNA follows: TGTGCCAGCAGTATAGGGACAGGGCATAATGGCTACACCTTC. Its translation: CASSIGTGHNGYTF.